A selection of T cell receptor beta chains follows, all from one sample in a study of multiple sclerosis patients with progressive multifocal leukoencephalopathy. The table came from immunoSEQ multiplex PCR; TCRdb's copy has only in-frame clones and leaves some out. Altogether more than 20,000 clones are present, approximately 90% being singletons, with the ten largest covering approximately 2.4%. The sequencing used PBMCs, collected from a patient treated with natalizumab. Every receptor here comes from a man aged 25 to 45 with multiple sclerosis. Each CDR3 is given with its conserved first and last residue. D genes are given only for firm matches. Clone size is given for some rows only: seen once, a few or many times, or a class if the clone is expanded.

clone_size	j_call	v_call	d_call	cdr3_aa	cdr3_nt
-	TRBJ2-1	TRBV6-6	-	CASRGVSSEQFF	TGTGCCAGCAGAGGCGTATCCTCTGAGCAGTTCTTC
-	TRBJ1-5	TRBV6-5	-	CASNSRGQPQHF	TGTGCCAGCAACTCCCGGGGTCAGCCCCAGCATTTT
-	TRBJ2-1	TRBV6-1	TRBD1	CASGRPGQGSSEQFF	TGTGCCAGCGGACGCCCGGGACAGGGATCTAGTGAGCAGTTCTTC
-	TRBJ2-2	TRBV19	-	CASSRTGELFF	TGTGCCAGTAGTAGAACCGGGGAGCTGTTTTTT
-	TRBJ2-7	TRBV29-1	TRBD1	CSVAQGYEQYF	TGCAGCGTCGCACAGGGGTACGAGCAGTACTTC
-	TRBJ1-1	TRBV6-5	TRBD1	CASSYAGTGTTEAFF	TGTGCCAGCAGTTACGCCGGGACAGGGACGACTGAAGCTTTCTTT
-	TRBJ1-6	TRBV30	-	CAFGRTNSPLHF	TGTGCCTTCGGACGGACCAATTCACCCCTCCACTTT
-	TRBJ1-3	TRBV6-1	-	CASRREGGNTIYF	TGTGCCAGCAGGAGGGAGGGGGGAAACACCATATATTTT
-	TRBJ1-2	TRBV2	-	CASSEMVGRGGYTF	TGTGCCAGCAGTGAAATGGTAGGGCGGGGGGGCTACACCTTC
-	TRBJ2-3	TRBV7-8	TRBD2	CASSWGVRREGTDTQYF	TGTGCCAGTAGCTGGGGGGTTAGGCGGGAGGGCACAGATACGCAGTATTTT
-	TRBJ2-2	TRBV2	-	CASRTGGRDTGELFF	TGTGCCAGCAGGACTGGGGGGCGGGACACCGGGGAGCTGTTTTTT
once	TRBJ2-4	TRBV14	TRBD2	CASSQGGLLAKNIQYF	TGTGCCAGCAGCCAGGGAGGGTTGCTAGCCAAAAACATTCAGTACTTC
once	TRBJ2-1	TRBV25-1	-	CASDRGDGRNNEQFF	TGTGCCAGCGACCGCGGCGACGGAAGAAACAATGAGCAGTTCTTC
once	TRBJ2-5	TRBV9	-	CASSVEGQFQETQYF	TGTGCCAGCAGCGTAGAAGGTCAGTTTCAGGAGACCCAGTACTTC
-	TRBJ1-5	TRBV18	TRBD1	CASSPGQGLGQPQHF	TGTGCCAGCTCACCTGGACAGGGGCTAGGCCAGCCCCAGCATTTT
-	TRBJ1-1	TRBV7-9	-	CASSPGLNTEAFF	TGTGCCAGCAGTCCTGGACTTAACACTGAAGCTTTCTTT
-	TRBJ1-5	TRBV5-5	-	CASSSGSNQPQHF	TGTGCCAGCAGCTCCGGTAGCAATCAGCCCCAGCATTTT
-	TRBJ1-2	TRBV15	-	CATSRGRDSYGYTF	TGTGCCACCAGCAGAGGGAGGGACTCCTATGGCTACACCTTC
-	TRBJ2-3	TRBV10-1	-	CASSEGGPGSQIGTDTQYF	TGCGCCAGCAGTGAGGGTGGACCAGGGAGTCAAATCGGCACAGATACGCAGTATTTT
-	TRBJ2-7	TRBV13	TRBD1	CASSARDSTYEQYF	TGTGCCAGCAGCGCACGGGACAGCACCTACGAGCAGTACTTC
-	TRBJ1-2	TRBV12-5	-	CASGLAFGGNF	TGTGCTAGTGGTTTGGCTTTTGGGGGGAACTTC
-	TRBJ2-3	TRBV4-3	-	CASSQRGSTDTQYF	TGCGCCAGCAGCCAACGAGGAAGCACAGATACGCAGTATTTT
-	TRBJ2-2	TRBV5-5	-	CANGDRNTGELFF	TGTGCCAACGGGGATCGTAACACCGGGGAGCTGTTTTTT
-	TRBJ1-4	TRBV6-6	-	CASSYAMAHSNEKLFF	TGTGCCAGCAGTTATGCAATGGCCCACTCTAATGAAAAACTGTTTTTT
-	TRBJ2-3	TRBV9	-	CASSDLRGRGDTQYF	TGTGCCAGCAGCGACCTGCGGGGGAGGGGGGATACGCAGTATTTT
-	TRBJ1-4	TRBV19	-	CASSVTREGEKLFF	TGTGCCAGTAGTGTAACCAGAGAGGGCGAAAAACTGTTTTTT
-	TRBJ1-6	TRBV18	TRBD1	CASSADRTNSPLHF	TGTGCCAGCTCAGCGGACAGGACCAATTCACCCCTCCACTTT
-	TRBJ1-2	TRBV7-2	-	CASSLGAALYGYTF	TGTGCCAGCAGCTTAGGGGCAGCTCTATATGGCTACACCTTC
-	TRBJ2-5	TRBV4-3	-	CASSQARVANQETQYF	TGCGCCAGCAGCCAAGCCAGGGTAGCGAACCAAGAGACCCAGTACTTC
-	TRBJ1-1	TRBV19	TRBD1	CASSKGQIQGTEAFF	TGTGCCAGTAGCAAGGGACAGATTCAGGGCACTGAAGCTTTCTTT
-	TRBJ2-1	TRBV19	TRBD2	CASSFSGNLFNEQFF	TGTGCCAGTAGTTTTAGCGGGAACCTTTTCAATGAGCAGTTCTTC
-	TRBJ2-7	TRBV9	-	CASSVESGTYEQYF	TGTGCCAGCAGCGTAGAGAGCGGAACCTACGAGCAGTACTTC
-	TRBJ2-4	TRBV11-3	-	CASSLGLILNLAKNIQYF	TGTGCCAGCAGCTTAGGACTGATCCTTAACCTAGCCAAAAACATTCAGTACTTC
-	TRBJ1-1	TRBV5-1	TRBD1	CASSLGDRAKTEAFF	TGCGCCAGCAGCTTGGGGGACAGGGCGAAAACTGAAGCTTTCTTT
-	TRBJ2-1	TRBV19	TRBD2	CASSILAGIYNEQFF	TGTGCCAGTAGTATCCTAGCGGGTATATACAATGAGCAGTTCTTC
-	TRBJ1-3	TRBV5-1	-	CASSLVAATGNTIYF	TGCGCCAGCAGCTTGGTGGCGGCCACTGGAAACACCATATATTTT
-	TRBJ2-5	TRBV5-6	TRBD2	CASSSAGGSTGTQYF	TGTGCCAGCAGCTCCGCGGGGGGCAGCACGGGGACCCAGTACTTC
-	TRBJ2-1	TRBV10-1	-	CASSESARARDEQFF	TGCGCCAGCAGTGAGTCCGCAAGGGCTAGGGATGAGCAGTTCTTC
-	TRBJ2-2	TRBV10-3	TRBD1	CAISAGTANTGELFF	TGTGCCATCAGTGCCGGGACAGCGAACACCGGGGAGCTGTTTTTT
-	TRBJ2-2	TRBV7-2	-	CASSSREAGELFF	TGTGCCAGCAGCTCCCGAGAGGCCGGGGAGCTGTTTTTT
-	TRBJ2-3	TRBV5-6	TRBD1	CASSPYGGQGVWDTQYF	TGTGCCAGCAGCCCGTACGGGGGACAGGGGGTTTGGGATACGCAGTATTTT
-	TRBJ1-2	TRBV11-2	-	CASSLLRAYGYTF	TGTGCCAGCAGCTTACTTCGGGCCTATGGCTACACCTTC
-	TRBJ2-3	TRBV9	-	CASSLGGGSGLDTQYF	TGTGCCAGCAGCCTCGGAGGGGGATCCGGCCTAGATACGCAGTATTTT
-	TRBJ1-2	TRBV29-1	TRBD1	CSVEGTGAYGYTF	TGCAGCGTAGAAGGGACAGGGGCTTATGGCTACACCTTC
-	TRBJ1-2	TRBV7-9	-	CASSLRIESRNTGGYTF	TGTGCCAGCAGCTTAAGGATTGAATCCCGCAATACGGGGGGCTACACCTTC
-	TRBJ1-5	TRBV6-6	TRBD1	CASSYGDRWYQPQHF	TGTGCCAGCAGTTACGGGGACAGGTGGTATCAGCCCCAGCATTTT
-	TRBJ1-2	TRBV30	-	CAWSVGDVNGYTF	TGTGCCTGGAGTGTAGGGGACGTGAATGGCTACACCTTC
-	TRBJ2-2	TRBV19	TRBD1	CATKRTGGFNTGELFF	TGTGCCACCAAGAGGACAGGGGGTTTTAACACCGGGGAGCTGTTTTTT
-	TRBJ1-1	TRBV29-1	TRBD1	CSVPRQGTEAFF	TGCAGCGTCCCGCGACAGGGCACTGAAGCTTTCTTT
-	TRBJ2-1	TRBV4-1	-	CASSQVQGNNEQFF	TGCGCCAGCAGCCAAGTTCAAGGGAACAATGAGCAGTTCTTC
-	TRBJ2-2	TRBV5-1	-	CASSLLTNTGELFF	TGCGCCAGCAGCTTACTCACGAACACCGGGGAGCTGTTTTTT
few	TRBJ2-3	TRBV7-2	TRBD1	CASKTNQGARTDTQYF	TGTGCCAGCAAAACGAACCAGGGGGCCCGCACAGATACGCAGTATTTT
-	TRBJ2-7	TRBV27	-	CASSFRRKGVSSYEQYF	TGTGCCAGCAGTTTCCGCCGGAAAGGGGTTAGCTCCTACGAGCAGTACTTC
-	TRBJ1-3	TRBV5-6	-	CASSLSENTIYF	TGTGCCAGCAGCTTGAGTGAAAACACCATATATTTT
-	TRBJ2-5	TRBV5-1	-	CASSLEGGVWETQYF	TGCGCCAGCAGCTTGGAGGGGGGCGTTTGGGAGACCCAGTACTTC
-	TRBJ1-1	TRBV11-3	TRBD1	CASSPRDRVRLLNTEAFF	TGTGCCAGCAGCCCCCGGGACAGGGTTCGACTTTTGAACACTGAAGCTTTCTTT
-	TRBJ1-1	TRBV6-5	-	CASRSGTGNTEAFF	TGTGCCAGCAGGTCCGGGACCGGGAACACTGAAGCTTTCTTT
-	TRBJ1-1	TRBV4-3	-	CASSQEWVMNTEAFF	TGCGCCAGCAGCCAAGAATGGGTCATGAACACTGAAGCTTTCTTT